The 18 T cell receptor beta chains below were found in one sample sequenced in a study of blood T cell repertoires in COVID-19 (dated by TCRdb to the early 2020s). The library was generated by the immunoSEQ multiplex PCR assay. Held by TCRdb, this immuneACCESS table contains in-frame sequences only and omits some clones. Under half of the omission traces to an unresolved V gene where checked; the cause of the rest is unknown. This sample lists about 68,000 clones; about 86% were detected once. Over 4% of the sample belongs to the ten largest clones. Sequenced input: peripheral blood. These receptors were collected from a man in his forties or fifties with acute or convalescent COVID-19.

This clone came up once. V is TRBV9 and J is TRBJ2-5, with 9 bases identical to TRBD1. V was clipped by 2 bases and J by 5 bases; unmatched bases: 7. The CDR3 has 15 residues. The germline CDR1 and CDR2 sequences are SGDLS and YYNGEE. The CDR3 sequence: CASSVRDREWETQYF. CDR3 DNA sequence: TGTGCCAGCAGCGTTCGGGACAGGGAATGGGAGACCCAGTACTTC.

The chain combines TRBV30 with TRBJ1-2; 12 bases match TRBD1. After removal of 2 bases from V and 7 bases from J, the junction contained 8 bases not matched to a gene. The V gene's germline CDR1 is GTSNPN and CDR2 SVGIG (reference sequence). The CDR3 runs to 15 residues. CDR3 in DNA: TGTGCCTGGAGTCGGTGGGGACAGGGGGCCGGTGGCTACACCTTC. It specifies CAWSRWGQGAGGYTF.

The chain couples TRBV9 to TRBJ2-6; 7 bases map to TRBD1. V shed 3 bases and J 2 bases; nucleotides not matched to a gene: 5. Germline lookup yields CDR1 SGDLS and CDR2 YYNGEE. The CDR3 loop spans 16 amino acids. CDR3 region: CASSAKGAAGANVLTF. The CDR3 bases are TGTGCCAGCAGCGCCAAGGGGGCGGCTGGGGCCAACGTCCTGACTTTC.

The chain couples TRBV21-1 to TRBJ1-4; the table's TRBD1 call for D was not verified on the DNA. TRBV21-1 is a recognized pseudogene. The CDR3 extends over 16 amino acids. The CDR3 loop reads CASSSLPDKQREKLFF. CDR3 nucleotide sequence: TGTGCCAGCAGCTCCCTCCCCGACAAGCAACGTGAAAAACTGTTTTTT.

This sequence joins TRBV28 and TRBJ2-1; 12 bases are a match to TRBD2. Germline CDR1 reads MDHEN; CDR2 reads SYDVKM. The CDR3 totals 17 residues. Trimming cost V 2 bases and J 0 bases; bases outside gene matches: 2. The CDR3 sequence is CASSLLAGGPSYNEQFF. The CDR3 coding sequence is TGTGCCAGCAGTTTACTAGCGGGAGGGCCCTCCTACAATGAGCAGTTCTTC.

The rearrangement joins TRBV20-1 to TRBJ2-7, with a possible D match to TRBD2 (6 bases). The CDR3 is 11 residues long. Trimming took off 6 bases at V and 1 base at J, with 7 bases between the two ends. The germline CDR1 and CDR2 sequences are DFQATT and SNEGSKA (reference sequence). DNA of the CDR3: TGCAGTGCCGCGGGGTCCTACGAGCAGTACTTC. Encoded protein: CSAAGSYEQYF.

Here the CDR3 reads CASSLRLAGLGAEQYF. For the CDR3, the DNA is TGTGCCAGCAGTTTGCGGCTAGCGGGATTGGGGGCCGAGCAGTACTTC. V and J are TRBV28 and TRBJ2-7; 9 bases agree with TRBD2. V was pared by 3 bases and J by 6 bases, with 12 bases of the junction left unmatched. The germline V gene encodes CDR1 MDHEN and CDR2 SYDVKM. The length of the CDR3 is 16 residues.

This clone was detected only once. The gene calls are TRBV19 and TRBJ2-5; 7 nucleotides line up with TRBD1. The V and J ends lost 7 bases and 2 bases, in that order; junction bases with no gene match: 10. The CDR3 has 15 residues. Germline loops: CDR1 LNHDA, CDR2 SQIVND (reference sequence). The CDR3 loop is CASTLTGTDQETQYF. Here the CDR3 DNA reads TGTGCCAGTACTCTAACCGGGACAGATCAAGAGACCCAGTACTTC.

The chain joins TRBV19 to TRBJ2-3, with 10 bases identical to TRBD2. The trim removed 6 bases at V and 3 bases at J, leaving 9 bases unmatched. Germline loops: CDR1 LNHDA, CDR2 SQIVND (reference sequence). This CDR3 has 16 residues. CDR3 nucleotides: TGTGCCAGTAGCCCCCTGGAGCGGGAGGGGACAGATACGCAGTATTTT. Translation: CASSPLEREGTDTQYF.

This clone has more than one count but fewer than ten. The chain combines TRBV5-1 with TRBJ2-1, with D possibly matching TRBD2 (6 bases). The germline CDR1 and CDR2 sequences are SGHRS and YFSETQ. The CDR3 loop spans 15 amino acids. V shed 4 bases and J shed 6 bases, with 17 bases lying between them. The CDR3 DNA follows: TGCGCCAGCAGCCTGGGAGGTAAGGTTAGCAATGAGCAGTTCTTC. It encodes CASSLGGKVSNEQFF. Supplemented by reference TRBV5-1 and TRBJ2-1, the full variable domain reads KAGVTQTPRYLIKTRGQQVTLSCSPISGHRSVSWYQQTPGQGLQFLFEYFSETQRNKGNFPGRFSGRQFSNSRSEMNVSTLELGDSALYLCASSLGGKVSNEQFFGPGTRLTVL.

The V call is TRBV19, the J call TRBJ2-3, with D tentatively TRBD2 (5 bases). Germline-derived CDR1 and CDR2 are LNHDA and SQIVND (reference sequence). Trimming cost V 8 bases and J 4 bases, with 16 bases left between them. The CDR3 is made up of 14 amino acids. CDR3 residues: CASDSGMSSDTQYF. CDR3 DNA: TGTGCCAGTGACTCGGGAATGTCTTCAGATACGCAGTATTTT.

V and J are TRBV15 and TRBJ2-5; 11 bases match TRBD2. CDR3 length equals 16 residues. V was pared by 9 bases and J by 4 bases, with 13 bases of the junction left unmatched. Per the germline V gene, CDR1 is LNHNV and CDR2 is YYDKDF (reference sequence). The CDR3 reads CATQPGLADWGETQYF. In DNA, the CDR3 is TGTGCCACGCAGCCGGGACTAGCGGATTGGGGAGAGACCCAGTACTTC.

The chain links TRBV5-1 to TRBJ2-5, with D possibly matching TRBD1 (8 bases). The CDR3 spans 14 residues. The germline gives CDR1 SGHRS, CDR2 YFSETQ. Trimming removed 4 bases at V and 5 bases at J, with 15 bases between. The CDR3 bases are TGCGCCAGCAGCCGACAGGGGCGGGAGGAGACCCAGTACTTC. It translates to CASSRQGREETQYF.

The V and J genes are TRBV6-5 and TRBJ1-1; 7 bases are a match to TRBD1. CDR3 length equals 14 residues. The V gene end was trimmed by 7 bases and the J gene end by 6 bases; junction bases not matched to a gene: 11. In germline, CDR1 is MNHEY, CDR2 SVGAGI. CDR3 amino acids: CASKQDRPAAEAFF. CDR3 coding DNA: TGTGCCAGCAAACAGGACAGGCCCGCGGCTGAAGCTTTCTTT.

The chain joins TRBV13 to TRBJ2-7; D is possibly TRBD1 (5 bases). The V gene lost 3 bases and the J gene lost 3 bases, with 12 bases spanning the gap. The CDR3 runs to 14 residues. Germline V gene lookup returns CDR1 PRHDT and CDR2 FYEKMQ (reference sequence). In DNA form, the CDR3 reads TGTGCCAGCAGCTTTAGGGGCTCCCTCTACGAGCAGTACTTC. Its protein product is CASSFRGSLYEQYF.

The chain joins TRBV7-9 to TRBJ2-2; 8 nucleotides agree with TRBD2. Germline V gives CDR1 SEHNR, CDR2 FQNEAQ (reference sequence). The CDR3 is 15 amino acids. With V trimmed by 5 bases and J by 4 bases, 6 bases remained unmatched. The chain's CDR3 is CASSPSGGATGELFF. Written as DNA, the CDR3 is TGTGCCAGCAGCCCCAGCGGGGGTGCCACCGGGGAGCTGTTTTTT.

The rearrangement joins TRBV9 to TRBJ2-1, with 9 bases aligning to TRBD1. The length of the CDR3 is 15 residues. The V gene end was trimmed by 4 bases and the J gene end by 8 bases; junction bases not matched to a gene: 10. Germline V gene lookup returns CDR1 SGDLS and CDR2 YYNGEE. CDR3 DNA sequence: TGTGCCAGCAGCTCACCGGGACAGGGAATCGATGAGCAGTTCTTC. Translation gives CASSSPGQGIDEQFF.

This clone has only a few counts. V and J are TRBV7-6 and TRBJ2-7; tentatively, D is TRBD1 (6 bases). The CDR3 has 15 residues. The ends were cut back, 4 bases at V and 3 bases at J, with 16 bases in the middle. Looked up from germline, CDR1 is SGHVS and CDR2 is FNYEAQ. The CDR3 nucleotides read TGTGCCAGCAGCTCGTACAGGGAGAGGGGCTACGAGCAGTACTTC. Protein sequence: CASSSYRERGYEQYF.